Described below is a single T cell receptor beta chain sequence and its context. The target antigen is unknown. These data originate in a study of cytomegalovirus exposure and HLA in healthy donors. Trimming removed 4 bases from V and 4 bases from J, with 16 bases in between. The CDR3 is 15 amino acids. The germline V gene has CDR1 LNHDA and CDR2 SQIVND (reference sequence). The PCR ran on 60 Vbeta and 13 Jbeta primers. The table came from immunoSEQ multiplex PCR; TCRdb's copy has only in-frame clones and leaves some out. Among fewer than 130,000 clones listed, around four fifths were seen once. Study-wide results and limits: Indistinguishable V segments, including TRBV6-2 and TRBV6-3, were excluded. Some TCR beta chains (164 of them) were listed as cytomegalovirus-associated. Among TCR beta chains of equal frequency, HLA-associated ones were more clonally expanded in a later analysis. For most TCR beta V segments, an earlier analysis put the productive rate at about 87% or about 30% of the time.

The TCR originated in a man aged 25-40 years in good health and CMV-seropositive. The sample taken for sequencing was PBMCs. V usage is TRBV19 and J usage is TRBJ1-1; the D is unclear. CDR3 protein: CASSTDRGMGTEAFF. For the CDR3, the DNA is TGTGCCAGTAGTACCGACCGAGGGATGGGCACTGAAGCTTTCTTT.